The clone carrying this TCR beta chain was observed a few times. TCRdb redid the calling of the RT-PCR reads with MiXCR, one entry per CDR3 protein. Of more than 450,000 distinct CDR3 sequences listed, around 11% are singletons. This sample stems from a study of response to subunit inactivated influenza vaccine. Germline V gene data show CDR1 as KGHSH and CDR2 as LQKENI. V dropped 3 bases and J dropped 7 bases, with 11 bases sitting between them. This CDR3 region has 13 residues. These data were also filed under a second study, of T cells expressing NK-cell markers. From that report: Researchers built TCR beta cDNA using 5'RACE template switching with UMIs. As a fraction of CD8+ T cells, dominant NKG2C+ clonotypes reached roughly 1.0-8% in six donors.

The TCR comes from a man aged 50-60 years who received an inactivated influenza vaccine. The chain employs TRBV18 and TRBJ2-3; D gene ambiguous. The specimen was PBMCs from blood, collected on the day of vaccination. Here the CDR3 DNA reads TGTGCCAGCTCACCCCCTGGAGCAAATACGCAGTATTTT. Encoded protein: CASSPPGANTQYF. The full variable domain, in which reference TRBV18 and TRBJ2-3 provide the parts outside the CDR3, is NAGVMQNPRHLVRRRGQEARLRCSPMKGHSHVYWYRQLPEEGLKFMVYLQKENIIDESGMPKERFSAEFPKEGPSILRIQQVVRGDSAAYFCASSPPGANTQYFGPGTRLTVL.